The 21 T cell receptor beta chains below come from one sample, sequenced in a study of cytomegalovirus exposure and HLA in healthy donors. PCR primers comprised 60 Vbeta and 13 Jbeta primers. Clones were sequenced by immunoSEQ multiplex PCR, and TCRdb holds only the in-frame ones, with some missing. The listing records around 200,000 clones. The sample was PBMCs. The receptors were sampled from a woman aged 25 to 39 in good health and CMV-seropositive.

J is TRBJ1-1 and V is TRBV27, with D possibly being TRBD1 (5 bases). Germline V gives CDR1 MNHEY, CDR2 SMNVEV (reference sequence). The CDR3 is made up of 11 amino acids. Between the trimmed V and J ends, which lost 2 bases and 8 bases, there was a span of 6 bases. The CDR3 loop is CASSLGGEAFF. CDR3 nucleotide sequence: TGTGCCAGCAGTTTAGGGGGGGAAGCTTTCTTT.

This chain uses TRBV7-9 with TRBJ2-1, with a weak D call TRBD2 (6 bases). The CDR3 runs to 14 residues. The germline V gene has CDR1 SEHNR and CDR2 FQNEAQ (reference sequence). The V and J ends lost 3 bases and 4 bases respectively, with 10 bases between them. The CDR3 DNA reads TGTGCCAGCAGCTTGGACGGGGGTTACAATGAGCAGTTCTTC. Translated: CASSLDGGYNEQFF.

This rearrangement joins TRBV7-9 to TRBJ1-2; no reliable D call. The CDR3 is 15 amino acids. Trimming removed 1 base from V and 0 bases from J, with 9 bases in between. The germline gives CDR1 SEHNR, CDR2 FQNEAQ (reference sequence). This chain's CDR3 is CASSLDIASNYGYTF. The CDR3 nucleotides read TGTGCCAGCAGCTTAGACATTGCCTCTAACTATGGCTACACCTTC.

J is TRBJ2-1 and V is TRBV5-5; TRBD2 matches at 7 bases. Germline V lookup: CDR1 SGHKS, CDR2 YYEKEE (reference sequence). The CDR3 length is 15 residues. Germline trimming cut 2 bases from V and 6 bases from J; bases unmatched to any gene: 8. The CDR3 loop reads CASSFLAVGGNEQFF. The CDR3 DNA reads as TGTGCCAGCAGCTTCCTAGCGGTCGGAGGCAATGAGCAGTTCTTC.

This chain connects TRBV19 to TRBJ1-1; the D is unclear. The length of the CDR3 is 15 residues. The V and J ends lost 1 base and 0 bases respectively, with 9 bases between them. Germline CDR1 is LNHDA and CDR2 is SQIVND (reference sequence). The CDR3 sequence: CASSIVRSMNTEAFF. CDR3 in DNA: TGTGCCAGTAGTATAGTCAGGTCCATGAACACTGAAGCTTTCTTT.

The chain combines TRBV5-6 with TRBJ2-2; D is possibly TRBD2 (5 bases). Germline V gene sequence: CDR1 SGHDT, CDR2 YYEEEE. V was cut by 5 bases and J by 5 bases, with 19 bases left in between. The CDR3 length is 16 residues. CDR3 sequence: CASSTGTRGLTGELFF. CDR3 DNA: TGTGCCAGCAGTACCGGAACACGGGGTCTTACCGGGGAGCTGTTTTTT.

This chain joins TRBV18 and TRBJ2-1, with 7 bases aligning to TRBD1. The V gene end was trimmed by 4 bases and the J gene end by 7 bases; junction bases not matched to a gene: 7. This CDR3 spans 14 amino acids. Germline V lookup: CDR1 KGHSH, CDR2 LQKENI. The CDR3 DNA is TGTGCCAGCTCACAAACCGGGACAGAAAATGAGCAGTTCTTC. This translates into CASSQTGTENEQFF. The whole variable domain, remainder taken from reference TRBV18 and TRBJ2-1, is NAGVMQNPRHLVRRRGQEARLRCSPMKGHSHVYWYRQLPEEGLKFMVYLQKENIIDESGMPKERFSAEFPKEGPSILRIQQVVRGDSAAYFCASSQTGTENEQFFGPGTRLTVL.

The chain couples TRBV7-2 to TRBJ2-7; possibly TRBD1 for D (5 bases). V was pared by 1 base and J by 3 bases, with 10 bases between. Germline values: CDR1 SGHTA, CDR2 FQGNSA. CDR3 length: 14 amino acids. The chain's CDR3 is CASSLVGRDYEQYF. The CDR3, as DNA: TGTGCCAGCAGCTTAGTGGGCAGGGACTACGAGCAGTACTTC.

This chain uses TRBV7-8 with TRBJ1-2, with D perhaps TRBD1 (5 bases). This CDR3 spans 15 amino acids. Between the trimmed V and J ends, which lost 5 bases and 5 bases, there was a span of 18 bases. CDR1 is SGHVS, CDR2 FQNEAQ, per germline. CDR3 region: CASSPSGRGFYGYTF. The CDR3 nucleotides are TGTGCCAGCAGCCCCTCAGGGAGGGGTTTTTATGGCTACACCTTC.

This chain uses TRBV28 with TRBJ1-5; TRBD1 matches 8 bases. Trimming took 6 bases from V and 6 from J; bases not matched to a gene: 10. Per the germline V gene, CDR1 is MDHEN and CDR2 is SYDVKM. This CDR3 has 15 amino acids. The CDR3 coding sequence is TGTGCCAGCAGCTCCCTGACAGGGGTAGGTCAGCCCCAGCATTTT. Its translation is CASSSLTGVGQPQHF.

CDR3 sequence (DNA): TGTGCCAGCAGCTTAGTCGGAGGCCCAGCTTTCTTT. As protein: CASSLVGGPAFF. The V call is TRBV7-2, the J call TRBJ1-1; no firm D call. This CDR3 spans 12 amino acids. Trimming stripped 1 base from V and 10 bases from J, with 10 bases between. CDR1 is SGHTA and CDR2 is FQGNSA in the germline V gene. Filled out from reference TRBV7-2 and TRBJ1-1, the complete variable domain reads GAGVSQSPSNKVTEKGKDVELRCDPISGHTALYWYRQSLGQGLEFLIYFQGNSAPDKSGLPSDRFSAERTGGSVSTLTIQRTQQEDSAVYLCASSLVGGPAFFGQGTRLTVV.

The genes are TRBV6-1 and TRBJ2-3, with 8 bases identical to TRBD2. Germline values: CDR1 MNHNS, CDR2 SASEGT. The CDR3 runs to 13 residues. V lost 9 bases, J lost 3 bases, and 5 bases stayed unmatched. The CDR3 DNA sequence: TGTGCCAGTCGACTAGCGCCTACAGATACGCAGTATTTT. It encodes CASRLAPTDTQYF.

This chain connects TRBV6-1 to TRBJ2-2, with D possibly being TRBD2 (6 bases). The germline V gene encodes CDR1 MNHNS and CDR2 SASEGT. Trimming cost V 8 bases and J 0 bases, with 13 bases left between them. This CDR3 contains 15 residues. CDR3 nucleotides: TGTGCCAGCGTTGGGGGGAGTTCGAACACCGGGGAGCTGTTTTTT. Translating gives CASVGGSSNTGELFF.

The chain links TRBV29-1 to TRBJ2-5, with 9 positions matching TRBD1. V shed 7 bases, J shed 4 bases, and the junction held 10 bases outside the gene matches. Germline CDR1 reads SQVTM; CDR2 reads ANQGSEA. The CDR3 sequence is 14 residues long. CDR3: CSADVRTGAETQYF. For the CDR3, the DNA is TGCAGCGCCGACGTCCGGACAGGGGCAGAGACCCAGTACTTC.

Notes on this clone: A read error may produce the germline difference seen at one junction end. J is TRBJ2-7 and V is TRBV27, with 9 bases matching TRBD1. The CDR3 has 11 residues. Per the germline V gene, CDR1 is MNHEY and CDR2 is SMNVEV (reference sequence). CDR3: CASSTGTGLSF. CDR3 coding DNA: TGTGCCAGCAGCACCGGGACAGGGTTATCCTTC.

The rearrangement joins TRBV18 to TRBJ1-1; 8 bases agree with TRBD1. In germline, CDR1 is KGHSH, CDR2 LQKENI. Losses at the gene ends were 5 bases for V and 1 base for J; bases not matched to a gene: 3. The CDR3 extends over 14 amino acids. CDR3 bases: TGTGCCAGCTCATCCGGGACAGGGAACACTGAAGCTTTCTTT. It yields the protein CASSSGTGNTEAFF.

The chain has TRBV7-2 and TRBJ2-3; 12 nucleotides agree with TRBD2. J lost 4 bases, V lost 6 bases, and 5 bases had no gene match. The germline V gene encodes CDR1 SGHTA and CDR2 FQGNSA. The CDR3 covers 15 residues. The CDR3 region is CASSRLAGEADTQYF. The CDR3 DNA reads TGTGCCAGCAGTAGACTAGCGGGAGAGGCAGATACGCAGTATTTT.

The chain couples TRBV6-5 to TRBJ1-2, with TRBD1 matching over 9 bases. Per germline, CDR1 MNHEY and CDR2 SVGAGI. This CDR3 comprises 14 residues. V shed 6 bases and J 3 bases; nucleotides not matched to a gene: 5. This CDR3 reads CASSRDRDYYGYTF. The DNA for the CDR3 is TGTGCCAGCAGCCGGGACAGGGACTACTATGGCTACACCTTC.

The CDR3 here is CAISEGLAGGLTDTQYF. The CDR3 nucleotides are TGTGCCATCAGTGAGGGACTAGCGGGAGGCCTCACAGATACGCAGTATTTT. This chain connects TRBV10-3 to TRBJ2-3; TRBD2 agrees at 14 bases. V trimming: 2 bases; J trimming: 2 bases; junction bases outside the gene matches: 3. Germline lookup yields CDR1 ENHRY and CDR2 SYGVKD. This CDR3 has 17 residues.

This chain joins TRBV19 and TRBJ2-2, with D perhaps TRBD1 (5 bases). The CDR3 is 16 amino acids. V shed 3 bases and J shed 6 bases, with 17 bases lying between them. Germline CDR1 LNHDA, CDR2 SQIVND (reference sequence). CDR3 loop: CASSILRQLGAGELFF. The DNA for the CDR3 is TGTGCCAGTAGTATCTTGCGACAGCTTGGCGCCGGGGAGCTGTTTTTT.

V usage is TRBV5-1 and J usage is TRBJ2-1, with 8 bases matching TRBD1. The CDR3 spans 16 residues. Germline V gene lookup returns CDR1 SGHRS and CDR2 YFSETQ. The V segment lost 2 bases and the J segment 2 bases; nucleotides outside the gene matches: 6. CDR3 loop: CASSLIQGVPYNEQFF. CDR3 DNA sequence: TGCGCCAGCAGCTTAATACAGGGGGTCCCCTACAATGAGCAGTTCTTC.